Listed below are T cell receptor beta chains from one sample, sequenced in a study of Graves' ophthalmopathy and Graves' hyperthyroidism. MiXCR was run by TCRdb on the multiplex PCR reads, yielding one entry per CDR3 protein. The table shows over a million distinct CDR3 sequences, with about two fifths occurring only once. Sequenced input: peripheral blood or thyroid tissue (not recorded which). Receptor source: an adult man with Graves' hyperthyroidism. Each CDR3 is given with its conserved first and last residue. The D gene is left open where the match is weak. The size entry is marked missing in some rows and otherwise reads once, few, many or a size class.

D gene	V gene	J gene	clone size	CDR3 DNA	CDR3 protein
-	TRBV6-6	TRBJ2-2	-	TGTGCCAGCAGTCCACGGGTCGGCGCCGGGGAGCTGTTTTTT	CASSPRVGAGELFF
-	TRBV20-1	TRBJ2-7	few	TGCAGTGCTGAAAAAGGGGGGACCGCATACTACGAGCAGTACTTC	CSAEKGGTAYYEQYF
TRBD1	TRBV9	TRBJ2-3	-	TGTGCCAGCAGCGTAGAGCCGTACAGGGGGTTGTCCACAGATACGCAGTATTTT	CASSVEPYRGLSTDTQYF
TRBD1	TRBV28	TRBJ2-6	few	TGTGCCAGCAGCAGGACAGGGCTTGGGGCCAACGTCCTGACTTTC	CASSRTGLGANVLTF
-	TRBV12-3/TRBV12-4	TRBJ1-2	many	TGTGCCAGCAGTTTCTTGGCAGCAAACTATGGCTACACCTTC	CASSFLAANYGYTF
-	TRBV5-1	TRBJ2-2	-	TGCGCCAGCTCCTTAACGGGGCTTTACACCGGGGAGCTGTTTTTT	CASSLTGLYTGELFF
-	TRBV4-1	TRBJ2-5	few	TGCGCCAGCAGCCAGGAACTAGCCCAAGAGACCCAGTACTTC	CASSQELAQETQYF
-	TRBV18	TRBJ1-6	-	TGTGCCAGCTCACCACCTATTGGGGCCGTCTCGAATTCACCCCTCCACTTT	CASSPPIGAVSNSPLHF
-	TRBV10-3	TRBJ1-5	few	TGTGCCATCAGTAAAACAGAACAGCCCCAGCATTTT	CAISKTEQPQHF
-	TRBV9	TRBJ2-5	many	TGTGCCAGCAGCCGGAGGCCGGGCGGGGAGACCCAGTACTTC	CASSRRPGGETQYF
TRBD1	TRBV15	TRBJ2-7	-	TGTGCCACCAGCGACAGGGGGACAGGGGTTGAGCAGTACTTC	CATSDRGTGVEQYF
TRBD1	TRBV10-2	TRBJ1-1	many	TGCGCCAGCAGTGAGTCCTTCGGGACAGGGGAAATGAACACTGAAGCTTTCTTT	CASSESFGTGEMNTEAFF
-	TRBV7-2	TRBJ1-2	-	TGTGCCAGCAGCAGGGGGGTGGGTGGCTACACCTTC	CASSRGVGGYTF
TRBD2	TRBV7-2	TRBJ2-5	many	TGTGCCAGCAGCATACCCCGACTAGCGGGACAAGAGACCCAGTACTTC	CASSIPRLAGQETQYF
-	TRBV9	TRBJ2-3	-	TGTGCCAGCAGCTTCCGACACCTAAGCACAGATACGCAGTATTTT	CASSFRHLSTDTQYF
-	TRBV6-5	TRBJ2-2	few	TGTGCCAGCAGTCGACGGGCCAACGCCGGGGAGCTGTTTTTT	CASSRRANAGELFF
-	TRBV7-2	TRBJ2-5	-	TGTGCCAGCAGCTTAGTATCTGGCGGGGCCGAGACCCAGTACTTC	CASSLVSGGAETQYF
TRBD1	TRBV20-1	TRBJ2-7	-	TGCAGTGCTTGGACAGGGAGAAAATCCTACGAGCAGTACTTC	CSAWTGRKSYEQYF
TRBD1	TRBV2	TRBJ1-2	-	TGTGCCAGCAGTGTTGGGACAGGGGCCGGCTACACCTTC	CASSVGTGAGYTF
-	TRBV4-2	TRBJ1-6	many	TGTGCCAGCAGCCAAGGGGGGGGGGATTCACCCCTCCACTTT	CASSQGGGDSPLHF
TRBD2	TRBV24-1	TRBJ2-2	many	TGTGCCACCAGTGATTTCGGGACTAGGGGTGGCCCCGGGGAGCTGTTTTTT	CATSDFGTRGGPGELFF
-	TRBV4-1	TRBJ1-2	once	TGTGCCAGCAGCTTGACCGGCAGGGAAAGTGGTGGCTACACCTTC	CASSLTGRESGGYTF
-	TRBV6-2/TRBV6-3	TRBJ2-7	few	TGTGCCAGCAGTTCCGACGAAATCGACGAGCAGTACTTC	CASSSDEIDEQYF